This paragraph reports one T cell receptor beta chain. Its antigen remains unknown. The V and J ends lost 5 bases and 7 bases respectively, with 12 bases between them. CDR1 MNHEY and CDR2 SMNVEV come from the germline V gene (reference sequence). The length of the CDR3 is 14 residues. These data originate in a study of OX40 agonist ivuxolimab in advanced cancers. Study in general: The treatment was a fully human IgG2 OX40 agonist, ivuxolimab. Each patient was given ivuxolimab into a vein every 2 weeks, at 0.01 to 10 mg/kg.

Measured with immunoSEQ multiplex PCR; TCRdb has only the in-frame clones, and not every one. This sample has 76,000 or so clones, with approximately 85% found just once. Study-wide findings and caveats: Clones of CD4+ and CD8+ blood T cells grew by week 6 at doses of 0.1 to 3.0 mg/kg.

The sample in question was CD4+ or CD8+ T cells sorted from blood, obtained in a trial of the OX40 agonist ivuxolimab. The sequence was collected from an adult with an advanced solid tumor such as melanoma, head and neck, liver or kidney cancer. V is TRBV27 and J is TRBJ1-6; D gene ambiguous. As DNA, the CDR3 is TGTGCCAGCAGTCCGAGCAGTATGAATTCACCCCTCCACTTT. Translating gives CASSPSSMNSPLHF.